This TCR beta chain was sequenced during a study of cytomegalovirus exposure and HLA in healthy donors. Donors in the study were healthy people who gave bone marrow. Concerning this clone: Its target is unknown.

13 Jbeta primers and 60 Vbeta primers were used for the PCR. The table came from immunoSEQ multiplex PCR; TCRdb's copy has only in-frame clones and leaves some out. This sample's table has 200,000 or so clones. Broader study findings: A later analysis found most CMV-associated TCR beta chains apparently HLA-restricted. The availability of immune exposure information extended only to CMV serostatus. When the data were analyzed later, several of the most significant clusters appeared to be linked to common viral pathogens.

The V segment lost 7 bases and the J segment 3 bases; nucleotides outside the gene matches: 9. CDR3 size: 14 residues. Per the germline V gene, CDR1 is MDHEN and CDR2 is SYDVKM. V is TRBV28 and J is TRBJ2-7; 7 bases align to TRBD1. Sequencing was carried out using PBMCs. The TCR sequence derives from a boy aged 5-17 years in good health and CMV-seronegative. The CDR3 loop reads CASIQTRGFYEQYF. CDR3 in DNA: TGTGCCAGCATTCAGACCAGGGGGTTCTACGAGCAGTACTTC.